The source of this TCR beta chain is a study of early T cells in non-severe SARS-CoV-2 infection. The wider study: Bulk RNA taken from unsorted whole blood was sequenced, leaving chains unpaired.

This clonotype occurred a few times. Each CDR3 protein gets one entry after TCRdb re-called the 5' RACE reads with MiXCR. The sample has tens of thousands of distinct CDR3 sequences; roughly 9.7% are singletons. V dropped 6 bases and J dropped 2 bases, with 10 bases sitting between them. Looked up from germline, CDR1 is SNHLY and CDR2 is FYNNEI. This CDR3 region has 13 residues. This TCR came from an adult who was a healthcare worker with PCR-confirmed SARS-CoV-2 infection or an uninfected control (not recorded which). The chain recombines TRBV2 with TRBJ1-2; D remains ambiguous. Specimen: whole blood. The CDR3 DNA is TGTGCCAGCAGCCGGGTTCCGAACTATGGCTACACCTTC. Its protein is CASSRVPNYGYTF.